These 18 T cell receptor beta chains were sequenced from one sample in a study of T cell changes during pregnancy in multiple sclerosis. The assay was immunoSEQ multiplex PCR, and TCRdb's table has in-frame clones only and misses some. The sample carries 20,000 to 25,000 clones, roughly 84% recorded once. Here the sequenced sample was CD8+ T cells from peripheral blood mononuclear cells, taken before pregnancy. These receptors were collected from a female donor with multiple sclerosis, enrolled in a pregnancy study.

This chain joins TRBV15 and TRBJ2-3; TRBD2 agrees at 9 bases. The CDR3 totals 18 residues. Germline values: CDR1 LNHNV, CDR2 YYDKDF (reference sequence). V lost 0 bases and J lost 1; bases outside the gene matches: 8. CDR3 region: CATSRDFRLAGRTDTQYF. The CDR3 nucleotides read TGTGCCACCAGCAGAGATTTTAGGCTAGCGGGACGCACAGATACGCAGTATTTT.

The V gene is TRBV6-4, the J gene TRBJ2-2, with 7 bases that match TRBD2. In germline, CDR1 is MRHNA, CDR2 SNTAGT. V lost 6 bases and J lost 1; bases outside the gene matches: 5. CDR3 size: 15 residues. The CDR3 loop is CASSVSGGNTGELFF. The CDR3 nucleotides are TGTGCCAGCAGCGTTTCGGGAGGGAACACCGGGGAGCTGTTTTTT.

This clone was recorded a few times. This rearrangement joins TRBV27 to TRBJ2-7; 9 bases line up with TRBD2. The germline CDR1 and CDR2 sequences are MNHEY and SMNVEV (reference sequence). This CDR3 has 15 residues. V lost 2 bases, J lost 2 bases, and 4 bases stayed unmatched. Here the CDR3 reads CASSLRVAGAYEQYF. The CDR3 nucleotides read TGTGCCAGCAGTTTAAGGGTAGCGGGAGCCTACGAGCAGTACTTC.

The chain is built from TRBV6-5 and TRBJ1-4, with 7 bases aligning to TRBD1. The V segment lost 7 bases and the J segment 6 bases; nucleotides outside the gene matches: 8. Germline CDR1 is MNHEY and CDR2 is SVGAGI. The CDR3 has 14 residues. The CDR3 loop reads CASKATGYDEKLFF. The CDR3 DNA is TGTGCCAGCAAGGCGACAGGGTACGATGAAAAACTGTTTTTT.

The chain links TRBV4-2 to TRBJ2-3, with D tentatively TRBD1 (5 bases). The CDR3 is 16 residues long. The germline V gene has CDR1 LGHNA and CDR2 YNFKEQ. Trimming stripped 4 bases from V and 4 bases from J, with 18 bases between. The CDR3 spells CASSPQGAQGADTQYF. CDR3 bases: TGTGCCAGCAGCCCTCAAGGCGCCCAAGGGGCAGATACGCAGTATTTT.

This clone has a handful of counts. This chain joins TRBV7-2 and TRBJ1-1; no clear D. Trimming removed 7 bases from V and 7 bases from J, with 16 bases in between. CDR1 is SGHTA and CDR2 is FQGNSA in the germline V gene. The CDR3 totals 13 residues. CDR3 nucleotide sequence: TGTGCCAGCATCGAGGGATTCGAAGGTGAAGCTTTCTTT. This codes for CASIEGFEGEAFF.

J is TRBJ1-1 and V is TRBV12-5; D ambiguous. CDR1 and CDR2 (germline): LGHNT, FRNRAP. The CDR3 consists of 18 residues. The V end was cut by 1 base, the J end by 2 bases, with 20 bases between. The chain's CDR3 is CASGLAVMRAWQNTEAFF. The CDR3 coding sequence is TGTGCTAGTGGTTTGGCAGTAATGAGGGCTTGGCAAAACACTGAAGCTTTCTTT. Full variable domain (outside the CDR3, taken from reference TRBV12-5 and TRBJ1-1): DARVTQTPRHKVTEMGQEVTMRCQPILGHNTVFWYRQTMMQGLELLAYFRNRAPLDDSGMPKDRFSAEMPDATLATLKIQPSEPRDSAVYFCASGLAVMRAWQNTEAFFGQGTRLTVV.

This clone was recorded once. The V and J genes are TRBV6-5 and TRBJ2-1; 10 bases fit TRBD2. The CDR3 loop spans 16 amino acids. The junction had 8 bases not matched to a gene; V was cut back by 3 bases and J by 6 bases. CDR1 and CDR2 from the germline V gene are MNHEY and SVGAGI. CDR3 nucleotides: TGTGCCAGCAGTTATGGGCGGGGACTAGCGACCAATGAGCAGTTCTTC. This translates into CASSYGRGLATNEQFF.

By sample share, this clone is medium-sized. This rearrangement joins TRBV19 to TRBJ1-5, with 8 positions matching TRBD1. The germline V gene encodes CDR1 LNHDA and CDR2 SQIVND (reference sequence). CDR3 length: 17 residues. The V and J ends lost 3 bases and 6 bases, in that order; junction bases with no gene match: 13. CDR3 region: CASSIIQGAPLGQPQHF. The CDR3 region has the DNA TGTGCCAGTAGTATCATTCAGGGGGCGCCCCTGGGTCAGCCCCAGCATTTT.

This clone has at least ten counts. The gene calls are TRBV5-4 and TRBJ1-1, with TRBD1 matching 9 bases. V lost 3 bases, J lost 4 bases, and 7 bases stayed unmatched. The CDR3 sequence is 15 residues long. The germline CDR1 and CDR2 sequences are SGHNT and YYREEE (reference sequence). The CDR3 sequence is CASSWGQGLPTEAFF. In DNA, the CDR3 is TGTGCCAGCAGCTGGGGACAGGGATTACCCACTGAAGCTTTCTTT.

The chain couples TRBV6-6 to TRBJ2-7; TRBD2 might be the D (6 bases). There are 15 residues in the CDR3. V lost 6 bases to trimming and J lost 2 bases, with 17 bases between them. Germline loops: CDR1 MNHNY, CDR2 SVGAGI (reference sequence). In nucleotides, the CDR3 is TGTGCCAGCAGCCCCGGTGCAGCGGGCGCCTACGAGCAGTACTTC. Amino acids: CASSPGAAGAYEQYF.

The chain recombines TRBV7-9 with TRBJ1-1; 7 positions match TRBD1. The germline CDR1 and CDR2 sequences are SEHNR and FQNEAQ (reference sequence). This CDR3 has 13 residues. Unmatched junction bases numbered 0, after V lost 2 bases and J lost 3 bases. The CDR3 protein is CASSLTGDTEAFF. DNA for the CDR3: TGTGCCAGCAGCTTAACAGGGGACACTGAAGCTTTCTTT.

J is TRBJ2-2 and V is TRBV15; 7 nucleotides align to TRBD2. CDR3 size: 19 residues. Germline-derived CDR1 and CDR2 are LNHNV and YYDKDF (reference sequence). The V gene end was trimmed by 2 bases and the J gene end by 2 bases; junction bases not matched to a gene: 14. CDR3 nucleotides: TGTGCCACCAGCAGAAACAGAGGTCAGCTAGCGGCTAACACCGGGGAGCTGTTTTTT. Translation gives CATSRNRGQLAANTGELFF.

The chain is built from TRBV5-4 and TRBJ2-6; tentatively, D is TRBD2 (5 bases). The V end lost 1 base, the J end lost 2 bases, and 13 bases lay between the germline ends. Germline loops: CDR1 SGHNT, CDR2 YYREEE (reference sequence). The CDR3 spans 17 residues. Written as DNA, the CDR3 is TGTGCCAGCAGCTTGAGAGGGTACGCTCCTGGGGCCAACGTCCTGACTTTC. This translates into CASSLRGYAPGANVLTF.

The CDR3 bases are TGCAGCGTCGGGGGACAGGGCTTAAACACCGGGGAGCTGTTTTTT. Translating gives CSVGGQGLNTGELFF. The rearrangement joins TRBV29-1 to TRBJ2-2; 9 bases align to TRBD1. V shed 6 bases and J 2 bases; nucleotides not matched to a gene: 7. Germline V gives CDR1 SQVTM, CDR2 ANQGSEA. There are 15 residues in the CDR3.

V usage is TRBV28 and J usage is TRBJ1-1; maybe TRBD1 (6 bases). CDR1 is MDHEN and CDR2 is SYDVKM in the germline V gene. V was shortened by 6 bases and J by 4 bases, with 18 bases between the two germline ends. This CDR3 has 15 amino acids. The CDR3 bases are TGTGCCAGCAGGCCGCAAAAGGGAGGGGGCACTGAAGCTTTCTTT. As protein: CASRPQKGGGTEAFF.

The chain recombines TRBV15 with TRBJ2-3; possible D gene TRBD2, 6 bases. Looked up from germline, CDR1 is LNHNV and CDR2 is YYDKDF (reference sequence). With 3 bases removed from V and 0 bases from J, the gap between germline ends came to 16 bases. The CDR3 loop spans 17 amino acids. DNA for the CDR3: TGTGCCACCAGCAGCCATCGGCGGGGCCCTAGCACAGATACGCAGTATTTT. This sequence encodes CATSSHRRGPSTDTQYF.

The chain uses TRBV27 and TRBJ1-5, with D uncertain. CDR1 MNHEY and CDR2 SMNVEV come from the germline V gene (reference sequence). V lost 5 bases and J lost 0, with 8 bases in between. CDR3 length: 14 residues. This chain's CDR3 is CASSPVSSNQPQHF. CDR3 in DNA: TGTGCCAGCAGTCCTGTGAGTAGCAATCAGCCCCAGCATTTT.